This TCR beta chain comes out of a study of response to subunit inactivated influenza vaccine. Study conclusions and caveats: Each seasonal influenza vaccination, the authors suggested, recruits few new T cells.

A single record per CDR3 protein comes from TCRdb applying MiXCR to the RT-PCR reads. The sample has hundreds of thousands of distinct CDR3 sequences; roughly 11% are singletons. This clonotype has a count of ten or more. Its target is not known. Germline V CDR1 and CDR2: SGHRS, YFSETQ. The V gene lost 1 base and the J gene lost 8 bases, with 16 bases spanning the gap. This CDR3 region has 15 residues. This receptor was obtained from a man between 50 and 59 years old who received an inactivated influenza vaccine. The rearrangement uses TRBV5-1 and TRBJ2-1; D unresolved. The sequencing here drew on PBMCs from blood, taken 45 days after vaccination. The CDR3 DNA sequence: TGCGCCAGCAGCTTGCTCCTCCGAGAAGTGGATGAGCAGTTCTTC. Protein product: CASSLLLREVDEQFF.